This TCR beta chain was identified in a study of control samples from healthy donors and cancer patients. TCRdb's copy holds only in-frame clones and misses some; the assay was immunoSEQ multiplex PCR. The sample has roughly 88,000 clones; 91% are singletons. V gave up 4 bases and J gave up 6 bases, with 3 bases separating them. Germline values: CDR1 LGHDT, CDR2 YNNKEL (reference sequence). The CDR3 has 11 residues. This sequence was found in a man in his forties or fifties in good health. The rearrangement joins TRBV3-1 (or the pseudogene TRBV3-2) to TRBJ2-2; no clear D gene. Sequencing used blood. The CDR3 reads CASSLSGELFF. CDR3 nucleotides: TGTGCCAGCAGCCTTTCCGGGGAGCTGTTTTTT.